The subject of this entry is one T cell receptor beta chain. This CDR3 has 16 amino acids. Per the germline V gene, CDR1 is MNHNY and CDR2 is SVGAGI (reference sequence). The V and J ends lost 5 bases and 1 base, in that order; junction bases with no gene match: 8. In the original processing: For nucleated cells, counts were estimated from reference gene primer amplification. The table came from immunoSEQ multiplex PCR; TCRdb's copy has only in-frame clones and leaves some out. From that table come the V and J calls and clone size; the DNA was used to work out D and trimming. The repertoire has over 75,000 clones, under 80% of them found once; the top ten carry 15%. This entry is derived from a study of blood T cell repertoires in COVID-19. Study background: The study drew acute and convalescent COVID-19 samples from the United States, Italy and Spain. PBMCs, B-cell-depleted T cells, or T cells provided the cDNA or gDNA that made up the material.

The receptor's source is a human donor in a cohort sampled during active COVID-19. The sample comprised peripheral blood. The rearrangement links TRBV6-6 to TRBJ2-3; 8 positions agree with TRBD2. CDR3 loop: CASSLMSGSGTDTQYF. CDR3 DNA: TGTGCCAGCAGTCTGATGAGCGGGAGCGGCACAGATACGCAGTATTTT.